The clone carrying this T cell receptor (beta chain) has only a few counts. Its antigen is still unknown. This record belongs to a study of CD8 T cells in ankylosing spondylitis. Study-wide points: A TCR beta motif of 7 or 8 highly homologous variants appeared characteristic of ankylosing spondylitis blood. A CD8+ phenotype characterized the disease-linked clones, which were relatively rare in peripheral blood.

It was by quantitative 5'-RACE with molecular barcodes that TCR beta libraries were made. TCRdb re-analysed the 5' RACE reads in MiXCR, keeping a single row per CDR3 protein. The sample includes about 360,000 distinct CDR3 sequences, approximately 15% seen only once; the top ten take around 0.99%. CDR3 length equals 12 residues. Looked up from germline, CDR1 is GTSNPN and CDR2 is SVGIG (reference sequence). Deletions cut 0 bases from V and 8 bases from J, with 10 bases between. The V and J genes are TRBV30 and TRBJ1-2; D is ambiguous. The clonotype originates from a male donor with ankylosing spondylitis or in good health (not recorded which). Sequencing was done on a sample of blood, either unsorted or a sorted T cell fraction (not recorded which). As DNA, the CDR3 is TGTGCCTGGAGTGTACAAATGAAAGGCTACACCTTC. Residues: CAWSVQMKGYTF.